One and the same sample provided the 26 T cell receptor beta chains below, sequenced in a study of T cell changes during pregnancy in multiple sclerosis. The method was immunoSEQ multiplex PCR; TCRdb's version includes in-frame clones alone and lacks a portion of them. The sample includes some 41,000 clones, 80% to 90% of them seen just once. Sequencing was performed on CD4+ T cells from peripheral blood mononuclear cells, taken in the first trimester of pregnancy. The receptors here all came from a female donor with multiple sclerosis, enrolled in a pregnancy study.

The chain joins TRBV6-4 to TRBJ2-1, with D unclear. Germline CDR1 and CDR2: MRHNA and SNTAGT. V lost 6 bases and J lost 8, with 14 bases in between. The CDR3 contains 13 residues. The CDR3 here is CASSQTPGYEQFF. The CDR3 DNA sequence: TGTGCCAGCAGCCAGACTCCCGGCTATGAGCAGTTCTTC.

The rearrangement uses TRBV5-1 and TRBJ2-1, with 7 bases that match TRBD2. With 3 bases clipped from V and 5 bases from J, the junction kept 5 bases outside the gene matches. The CDR3 consists of 14 residues. CDR1 is SGHRS, CDR2 YFSETQ, per germline. The CDR3 is CASSWGTTNNEQFF. CDR3 coding DNA: TGCGCCAGCAGCTGGGGGACTACAAACAATGAGCAGTTCTTC. Full variable domain (missing parts from reference TRBV5-1 and TRBJ2-1): KAGVTQTPRYLIKTRGQQVTLSCSPISGHRSVSWYQQTPGQGLQFLFEYFSETQRNKGNFPGRFSGRQFSNSRSEMNVSTLELGDSALYLCASSWGTTNNEQFFGPGTRLTVL.

This chain connects TRBV18 to TRBJ1-1, with TRBD1 as a possible D gene (5 bases). This CDR3 region has 15 residues. Per germline, CDR1 KGHSH and CDR2 LQKENI. Trimming pared 3 bases from V and 4 bases from J, leaving 15 bases between. CDR3 in amino acids: CASSPLPGSTTEAFF. In nucleotides, the CDR3 is TGTGCCAGCTCACCCCTCCCAGGGTCGACCACTGAAGCTTTCTTT.

The gene calls are TRBV9 and TRBJ2-2; D unresolved. Trimming removed 3 bases from V and 1 base from J, with 7 bases in between. The length of the CDR3 is 14 residues. Germline loops: CDR1 SGDLS, CDR2 YYNGEE. CDR3 in amino acids: CASSGRQNTGELFF. The CDR3 bases are TGTGCCAGCAGCGGACGACAGAACACCGGGGAGCTGTTTTTT.

The chain employs TRBV7-9 and TRBJ1-2; 9 nucleotides align to TRBD1. There are 14 residues in the CDR3. Unmatched junction bases numbered 4, after V lost 4 bases and J lost 4 bases. The V gene's germline CDR1 is SEHNR and CDR2 FQNEAQ (reference sequence). CDR3 sequence: CASSSQGAGYGYTF. The CDR3 DNA sequence: TGTGCCAGCAGCTCACAGGGGGCTGGCTATGGCTACACCTTC.

The chain employs TRBV10-3 and TRBJ1-2, with D perhaps matching TRBD1 (5 bases). CDR1 ENHRY and CDR2 SYGVKD come from the germline V gene. The CDR3 has 14 amino acids. Trimming left V 0 bases short and J 6 bases short, with 11 bases between. CDR3 protein: CAISESGTGDGYTF. CDR3 nucleotide sequence: TGTGCCATCAGTGAGTCGGGAACAGGAGATGGCTACACCTTC.

CDR3 coding DNA: TGTGCCAGCAGCGACTTAAATGGACGGGACAGTAACTATGGCTACACCTTC. Translating gives CASSDLNGRDSNYGYTF. This rearrangement joins TRBV9 to TRBJ1-2; 7 nucleotides agree with TRBD1. This CDR3 is built from 17 residues. Germline V CDR1 and CDR2: SGDLS, YYNGEE. The J segment lost 1 base and the V segment lost 3 bases, leaving 12 bases of the junction unmatched.

Only a few counts were recorded for this clone. The rearrangement uses TRBV7-2 and TRBJ1-5; D may be TRBD1 (5 bases). The germline V and J ends were trimmed by 5 bases and 2 bases, with 13 bases remaining between them. Germline CDR1 is SGHTA and CDR2 is FQGNSA. The CDR3 has 15 amino acids. In DNA, the CDR3 is TGTGCCAGCAGCCCAAGGGGTTTTGGCAATCAGCCCCAGCATTTT. Amino acid sequence: CASSPRGFGNQPQHF.

This clone was detected a few times. This chain links TRBV25-1 with TRBJ1-1; TRBD1 is a possible D gene (5 bases). Trimming took 6 bases from V and 11 from J, leaving 19 bases between them. Germline V gives CDR1 MGHDK, CDR2 SYGVNS. The CDR3 extends over 13 amino acids. DNA of the CDR3: TGTGCCAGCAGCCACGGCGGGGGGGTGGAGGCTTTCTTT. Residues: CASSHGGGVEAFF. The complete variable domain, with remaining parts taken from reference TRBV25-1 and TRBJ1-1, reads EADIYQTPRYLVIGTGKKITLECSQTMGHDKMYWYQQDPGMELHLIHYSYGVNSTEKGDLSSESTVSRIRTEHFPLTLESARPSHTSQYLCASSHGGGVEAFFGQGTRLTVV.

Remarks on this clone: An end of the junction does not agree with germline; a read error may underlie this. This CDR3 reads CASSLDTSSYNEQFF. The CDR3 DNA reads TGTGCCAGCAGTTTGGATACGAGCTCCTACAATGAGCAGTTCTTC. This chain links TRBV5-4 with TRBJ2-1; D is unresolved. CDR3 length: 15 residues. Germline lookup yields CDR1 SGHNT and CDR2 YYREEE (reference sequence).

This chain connects TRBV2 to TRBJ1-5, with 7 bases that match TRBD1. V dropped 10 bases and J dropped 3; count of bases not matched to a gene: 12. Germline-derived CDR1 and CDR2 are SNHLY and FYNNEI. The length of the CDR3 is 15 residues. CDR3 amino acids: CATSPGDSDNQPQHF. The CDR3 DNA reads TGTGCCACCAGCCCAGGGGACAGTGACAATCAGCCCCAGCATTTT.

The chain is built from TRBV18 and TRBJ1-5, with 8 bases that match TRBD1. This CDR3 is 16 amino acids long. V dropped 3 bases and J dropped 3; count of bases not matched to a gene: 7. Germline lookup yields CDR1 KGHSH and CDR2 LQKENI. CDR3 nucleotides: TGTGCCAGCTCACCTCAGACAGGGGATAACAATCAGCCCCAGCATTTT. Its protein product is CASSPQTGDNNQPQHF.

The chain recombines TRBV29-1 with TRBJ1-1; D is undetermined. The CDR3 has 13 amino acids. V lost 3 bases to trimming and J lost 0 bases, with 8 bases between them. Germline V gives CDR1 SQVTM, CDR2 ANQGSEA. CDR3 region: CSVDVNMNTEAFF. The CDR3 region has the DNA TGCAGCGTTGATGTTAATATGAACACTGAAGCTTTCTTT.

The V and J genes are TRBV2 and TRBJ1-5, with D possibly TRBD1 on 5 matching bases. Germline CDR1 and CDR2: SNHLY and FYNNEI. The CDR3 runs to 14 residues. V dropped 7 bases and J dropped 5 bases, with 15 bases sitting between them. The CDR3 loop is CASIGGSGDQPQHF. Written as DNA, the CDR3 is TGTGCCAGCATCGGGGGTTCCGGGGATCAGCCCCAGCATTTT.

V is TRBV30 and J is TRBJ1-5, with 8 bases that match TRBD1. Germline V gene sequence: CDR1 GTSNPN, CDR2 SVGIG (reference sequence). Germline trimming cut 5 bases from V and 6 bases from J; bases unmatched to any gene: 12. The CDR3 is 15 residues long. DNA of the CDR3: TGTGCCTGGGTGGGGGCAGGGGGCGACGGTCAGCCCCAGCATTTT. It encodes CAWVGAGGDGQPQHF.

The chain carries TRBV5-1 and TRBJ2-1; 8 nucleotides match TRBD2. The germline V gene has CDR1 SGHRS and CDR2 YFSETQ. The CDR3 has 12 residues. V was pared by 3 bases and J by 8 bases, with 1 base of the junction left unmatched. The CDR3 region has the DNA TGCGCCAGCAGCTCAGCGGGGGATGAGCAGTTCTTC. Its protein product is CASSSAGDEQFF.

The rearrangement joins TRBV30 to TRBJ2-3; D possibly corresponds to TRBD1 (6 bases). The CDR3 has 15 amino acids. With 4 bases removed from V and 1 base from J, the gap between germline ends came to 15 bases. Per the germline V gene, CDR1 is GTSNPN and CDR2 is SVGIG (reference sequence). The DNA for the CDR3 is TGTGCCTGGATGGACAGAACGTTTGGCACAGATACGCAGTATTTT. Translating it yields CAWMDRTFGTDTQYF.

The chain combines TRBV7-9 with TRBJ1-5, with a possible D match to TRBD1 (6 bases). This CDR3 is built from 15 residues. Germline V gene lookup returns CDR1 SEHNR and CDR2 FQNEAQ (reference sequence). V was trimmed by 5 bases and J by 6 bases, leaving 17 bases between them. The CDR3 sequence is CASSEGGGRGQPQHF. CDR3 DNA: TGTGCCAGCAGCGAGGGTGGGGGCAGGGGTCAGCCCCAGCATTTT.

The chain couples TRBV10-3 to TRBJ1-2, with TRBD1 matching over 7 bases. The CDR3 covers 15 residues. Germline V CDR1 and CDR2: ENHRY, SYGVKD. J lost 3 bases, V lost 6 bases, and 10 bases had no gene match. The DNA of the CDR3 is TGTGCCATCAGCCCATTCCCCGGGACAGACTATGGCTACACCTTC. Its translation is CAISPFPGTDYGYTF.

The rearrangement joins TRBV19 to TRBJ2-3; 7 bases agree with TRBD1. CDR3 length: 15 amino acids. In germline, CDR1 is LNHDA, CDR2 SQIVND (reference sequence). J lost 2 bases, V lost 3 bases, and 5 bases had no gene match. In nucleotides, the CDR3 is TGTGCCAGTAGTATGGGACAGAAGCACACAGATACGCAGTATTTT. It is translated as CASSMGQKHTDTQYF.

This clone has a single count. J is TRBJ2-6 and V is TRBV29-1, with D maybe TRBD2 (6 bases). The germline V gene has CDR1 SQVTM and CDR2 ANQGSEA. The V end lost 6 bases, the J end lost 3 bases, and 9 bases lay between the germline ends. This CDR3 region has 13 residues. The CDR3 nucleotides read TGCAGCGTCGGCGGGGTTGGGGCCAACGTCCTGACTTTC. Translated: CSVGGVGANVLTF.

This rearrangement joins TRBV18 to TRBJ1-5, with 7 bases identical to TRBD1. Germline CDR1 KGHSH, CDR2 LQKENI. V trimming: 6 bases; J trimming: 6 bases; junction bases outside the gene matches: 11. The CDR3 runs to 15 residues. CDR3: CASSPNRGSGQPQHF. The CDR3 coding sequence is TGTGCCAGCTCGCCGAACAGGGGTTCGGGTCAGCCCCAGCATTTT.

The CDR3 reads CAWGHGTGVGAFF. CDR3 in DNA: TGTGCCTGGGGGCATGGGACAGGGGTTGGGGCTTTCTTT. This chain uses TRBV30 with TRBJ1-1, with TRBD1 matching over 10 bases. Germline loops: CDR1 GTSNPN, CDR2 SVGIG (reference sequence). The CDR3 sequence is 13 residues long. V was pared by 5 bases and J by 11 bases, with 11 bases of the junction left unmatched. The entire variable domain, with the rest obtained from reference TRBV30 and TRBJ1-1, is as follows: SQTIHQWPATLVQPVGSPLSLECTVEGTSNPNLYWYRQAAGRGLQLLFYSVGIGQISSEVPQNLSASRPQDRQFILSSKKLLLSDSGFYLCAWGHGTGVGAFFGQGTRLTVV.

The V gene is TRBV19, the J gene TRBJ2-2, with TRBD2 identical over 9 bases. Germline loops: CDR1 LNHDA, CDR2 SQIVND (reference sequence). V was pared by 3 bases and J by 1 base, with 0 bases of the junction left unmatched. The CDR3 totals 15 residues. CDR3 region: CASSISGRNTGELFF. DNA for the CDR3: TGTGCCAGTAGTATTAGCGGGAGGAACACCGGGGAGCTGTTTTTT.

The chain couples TRBV29-1 to TRBJ2-1, with TRBD2 identical over 16 bases. This CDR3 comprises 14 residues. V lost 7 bases, J lost 10 bases, and 7 bases stayed unmatched. The germline V gene has CDR1 SQVTM and CDR2 ANQGSEA. This CDR3 reads CSGGTSGGVEEQFF. The CDR3 region has the DNA TGCAGCGGCGGGACTAGCGGGGGGGTCGAGGAGCAGTTCTTC.

This clone was counted once. This sequence joins TRBV25-1 and TRBJ2-1; TRBD1 agrees at 7 bases. V was pared by 8 bases and J by 4 bases, with 5 bases of the junction left unmatched. This CDR3 is built from 13 residues. Germline CDR1 reads MGHDK; CDR2 reads SYGVNS. DNA for the CDR3: TGTGCCAGCCGGGACAGCAATTACAATGAGCAGTTCTTC. As protein: CASRDSNYNEQFF.